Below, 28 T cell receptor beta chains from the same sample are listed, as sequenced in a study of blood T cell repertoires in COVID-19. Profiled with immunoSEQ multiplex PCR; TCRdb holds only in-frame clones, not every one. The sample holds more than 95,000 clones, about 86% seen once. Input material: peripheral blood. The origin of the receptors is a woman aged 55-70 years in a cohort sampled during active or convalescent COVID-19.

The DNA for the CDR3 is TGTGCCAGCAGCTCAAAAACAGGGACCGGGGAGCTGTTTTTT. Protein: CASSSKTGTGELFF. V gene TRBV5-4 combines with J gene TRBJ2-2, with D possibly TRBD1 on 6 matching bases. The CDR3 totals 14 residues. Trimming left V 3 bases short and J 5 bases short, with 11 bases between. Germline lookup yields CDR1 SGHNT and CDR2 YYREEE (reference sequence). The whole variable domain, remainder taken from reference TRBV5-4 and TRBJ2-2, is ETGVTQSPTHLIKTRGQQVTLRCSSQSGHNTVSWYQQALGQGPQFIFQYYREEENGRGNFPPRFSGLQFPNYSSELNVNALELDDSALYLCASSSKTGTGELFFGEGSRLTVL.

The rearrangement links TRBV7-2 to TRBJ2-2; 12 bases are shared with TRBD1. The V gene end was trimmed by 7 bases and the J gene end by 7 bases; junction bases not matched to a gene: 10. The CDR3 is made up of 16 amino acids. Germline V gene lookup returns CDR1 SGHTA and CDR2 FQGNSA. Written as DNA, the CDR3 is TGTGCCAGCATACCGGGACAGGGGGCAATTGGCGGGGAGCTGTTTTTT. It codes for CASIPGQGAIGGELFF.

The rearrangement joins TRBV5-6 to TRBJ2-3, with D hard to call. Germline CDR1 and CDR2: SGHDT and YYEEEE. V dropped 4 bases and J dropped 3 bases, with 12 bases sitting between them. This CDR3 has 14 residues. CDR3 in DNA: TGTGCCAGCAGCCTGGATCTCCTAACAGATACGCAGTATTTT. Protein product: CASSLDLLTDTQYF.

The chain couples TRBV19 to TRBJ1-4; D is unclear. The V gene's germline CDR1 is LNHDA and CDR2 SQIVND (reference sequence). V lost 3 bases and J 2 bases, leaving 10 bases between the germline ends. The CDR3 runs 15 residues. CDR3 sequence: CASSIPAGTNEKLFF. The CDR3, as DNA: TGTGCCAGTAGTATCCCCGCAGGCACTAATGAAAAACTGTTTTTT. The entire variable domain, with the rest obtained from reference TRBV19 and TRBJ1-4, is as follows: DGGITQSPKYLFRKEGQNVTLSCEQNLNHDAMYWYRQDPGQGLRLIYYSQIVNDFQKGDIAEGYSVSREKKESFPLTVTSAQKNPTAFYLCASSIPAGTNEKLFFGSGTQLSVL.

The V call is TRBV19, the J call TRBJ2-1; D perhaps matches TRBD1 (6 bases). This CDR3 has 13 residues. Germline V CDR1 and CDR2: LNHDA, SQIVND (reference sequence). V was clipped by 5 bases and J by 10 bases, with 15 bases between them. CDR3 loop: CASSGGLKVEQFF. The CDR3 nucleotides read TGTGCCAGTAGTGGGGGCCTCAAGGTCGAGCAGTTCTTC.

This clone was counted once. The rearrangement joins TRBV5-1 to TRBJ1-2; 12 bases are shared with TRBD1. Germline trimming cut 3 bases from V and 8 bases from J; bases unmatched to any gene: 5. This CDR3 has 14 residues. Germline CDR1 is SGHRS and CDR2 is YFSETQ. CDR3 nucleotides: TGCGCCAGCAGCTGGGGACAGGGGGCGCAGGGCTACACCTTC. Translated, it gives CASSWGQGAQGYTF.

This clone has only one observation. The CDR3 coding sequence is TGTGCCAGCAGCCCGAGGGGACTGGCTTCTGAAGCTTTCTTT. Its translation: CASSPRGLASEAFF. The rearrangement joins TRBV6-6 to TRBJ1-1, with D perhaps matching TRBD1 (5 bases). The CDR3 runs 14 residues. Germline V gives CDR1 MNHNY, CDR2 SVGAGI (reference sequence). The germline V and J ends were trimmed by 6 bases and 6 bases, with 17 bases remaining between them.

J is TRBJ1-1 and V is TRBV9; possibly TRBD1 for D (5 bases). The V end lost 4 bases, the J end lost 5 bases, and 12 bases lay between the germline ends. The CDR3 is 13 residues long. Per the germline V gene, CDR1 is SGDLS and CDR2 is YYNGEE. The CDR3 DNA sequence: TGTGCCAGCAGCCCGGGGGGGAGGACTGAAGCTTTCTTT. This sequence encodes CASSPGGRTEAFF.

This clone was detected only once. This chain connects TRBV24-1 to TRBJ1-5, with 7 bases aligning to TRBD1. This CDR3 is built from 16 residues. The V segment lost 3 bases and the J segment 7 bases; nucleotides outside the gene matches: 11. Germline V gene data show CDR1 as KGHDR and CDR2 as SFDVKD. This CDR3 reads CATSDNTGDLGQPQHF. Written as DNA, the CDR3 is TGTGCCACCAGTGATAACACAGGGGATCTAGGGCAGCCCCAGCATTTT.

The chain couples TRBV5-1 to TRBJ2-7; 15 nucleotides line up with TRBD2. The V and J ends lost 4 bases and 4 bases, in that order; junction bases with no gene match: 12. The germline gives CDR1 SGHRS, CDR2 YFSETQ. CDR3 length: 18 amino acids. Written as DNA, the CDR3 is TGCGCCAGCAGCCCCGGACTAGCGGGGGGGCCATCTCGGTACGAGCAGTACTTC. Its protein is CASSPGLAGGPSRYEQYF.

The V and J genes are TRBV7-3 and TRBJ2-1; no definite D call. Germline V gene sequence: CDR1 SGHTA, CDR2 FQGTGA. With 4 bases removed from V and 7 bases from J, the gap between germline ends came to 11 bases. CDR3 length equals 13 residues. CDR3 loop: CASSSTAWNEQFF. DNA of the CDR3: TGTGCCAGCAGCTCAACGGCTTGGAATGAGCAGTTCTTC.

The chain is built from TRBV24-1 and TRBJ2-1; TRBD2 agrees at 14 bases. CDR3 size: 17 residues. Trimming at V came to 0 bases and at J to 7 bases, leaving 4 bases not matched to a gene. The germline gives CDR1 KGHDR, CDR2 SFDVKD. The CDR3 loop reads CATSDLPGTSGSNEQFF. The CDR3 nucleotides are TGTGCCACCAGTGATTTGCCCGGGACTAGCGGGAGTAATGAGCAGTTCTTC.

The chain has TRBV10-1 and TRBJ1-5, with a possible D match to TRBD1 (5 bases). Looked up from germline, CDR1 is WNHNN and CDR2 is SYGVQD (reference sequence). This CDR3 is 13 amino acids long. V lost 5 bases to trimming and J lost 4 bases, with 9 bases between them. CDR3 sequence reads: CASSSGPNQPQHF. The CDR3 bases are TGCGCCAGCAGTTCAGGGCCTAATCAGCCCCAGCATTTT.

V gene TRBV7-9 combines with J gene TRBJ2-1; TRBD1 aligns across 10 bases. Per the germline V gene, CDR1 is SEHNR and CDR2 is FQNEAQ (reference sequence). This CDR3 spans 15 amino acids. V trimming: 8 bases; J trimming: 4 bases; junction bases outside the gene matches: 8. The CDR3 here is CASRVGTGVYNEQFF. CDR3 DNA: TGTGCCAGCCGGGTTGGGACAGGGGTTTACAATGAGCAGTTCTTC. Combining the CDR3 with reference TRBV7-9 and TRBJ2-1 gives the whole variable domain DTGVSQNPRHKITKRGQNVTFRCDPISEHNRLYWYRQTLGQGPEFLTYFQNEAQLEKSRLLSDRFSAERPKGSFSTLEIQRTEQGDSAMYLCASRVGTGVYNEQFFGPGTRLTVL.

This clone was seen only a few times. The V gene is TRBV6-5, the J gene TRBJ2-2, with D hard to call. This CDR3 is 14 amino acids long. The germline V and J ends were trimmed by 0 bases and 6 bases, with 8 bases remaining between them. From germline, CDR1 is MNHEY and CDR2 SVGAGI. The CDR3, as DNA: TGTGCCAGCAGTTACTCCAACGGTGCCGGGGAGCTGTTTTTT. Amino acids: CASSYSNGAGELFF.

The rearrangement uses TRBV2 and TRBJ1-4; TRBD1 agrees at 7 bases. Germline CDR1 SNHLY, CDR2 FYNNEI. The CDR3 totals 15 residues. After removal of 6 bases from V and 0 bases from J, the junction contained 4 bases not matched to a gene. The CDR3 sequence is CASSADRATNEKLFF. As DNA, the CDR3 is TGTGCCAGCAGCGCCGACAGGGCAACTAATGAAAAACTGTTTTTT.

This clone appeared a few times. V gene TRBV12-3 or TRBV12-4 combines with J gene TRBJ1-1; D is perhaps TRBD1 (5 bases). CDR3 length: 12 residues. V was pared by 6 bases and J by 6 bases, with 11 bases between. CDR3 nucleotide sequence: TGTGCCAGCAGCCACAGGCGCCCTGAAGCTTTCTTT. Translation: CASSHRRPEAFF.

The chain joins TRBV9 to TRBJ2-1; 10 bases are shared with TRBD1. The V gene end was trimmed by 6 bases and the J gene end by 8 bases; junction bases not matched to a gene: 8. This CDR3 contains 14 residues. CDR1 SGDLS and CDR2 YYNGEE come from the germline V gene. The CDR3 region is CASNDGTGVDEQFF. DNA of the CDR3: TGTGCCAGCAATGATGGGACAGGGGTCGATGAGCAGTTCTTC.

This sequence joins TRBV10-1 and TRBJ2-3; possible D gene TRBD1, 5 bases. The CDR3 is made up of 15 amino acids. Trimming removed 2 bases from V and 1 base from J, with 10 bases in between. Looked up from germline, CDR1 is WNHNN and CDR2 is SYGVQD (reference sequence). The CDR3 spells CASSEGPRGTDTQYF. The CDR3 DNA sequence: TGCGCCAGCAGTGAGGGTCCCAGGGGCACAGATACGCAGTATTTT.

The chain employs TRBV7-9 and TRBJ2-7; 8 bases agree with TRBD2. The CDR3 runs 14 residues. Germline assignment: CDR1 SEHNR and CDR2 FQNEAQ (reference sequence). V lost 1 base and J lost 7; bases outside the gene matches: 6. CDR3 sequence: CASSLGTSRREQYF. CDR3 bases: TGTGCCAGCAGCTTAGGGACTAGCAGGCGGGAGCAGTACTTC.

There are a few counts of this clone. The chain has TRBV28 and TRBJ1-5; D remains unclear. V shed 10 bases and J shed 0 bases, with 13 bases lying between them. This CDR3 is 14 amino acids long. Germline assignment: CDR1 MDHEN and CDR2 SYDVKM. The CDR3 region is CATRGVLSNQPQHF. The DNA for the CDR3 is TGTGCCACGCGGGGAGTACTTAGCAATCAGCCCCAGCATTTT.

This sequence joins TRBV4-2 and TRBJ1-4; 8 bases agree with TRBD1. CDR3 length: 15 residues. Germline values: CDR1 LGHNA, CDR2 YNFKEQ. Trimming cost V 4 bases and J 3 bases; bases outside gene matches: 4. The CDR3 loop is CASSRQGAANEKLFF. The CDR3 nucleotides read TGTGCCAGCAGCCGCCAGGGGGCGGCTAATGAAAAACTGTTTTTT.

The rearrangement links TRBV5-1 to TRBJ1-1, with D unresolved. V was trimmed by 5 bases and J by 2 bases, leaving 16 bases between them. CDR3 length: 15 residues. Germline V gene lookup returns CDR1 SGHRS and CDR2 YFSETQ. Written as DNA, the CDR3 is TGCGCCAGCAGGGGTGTGTCCGCGGGCAACACTGAAGCTTTCTTT. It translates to CASRGVSAGNTEAFF.

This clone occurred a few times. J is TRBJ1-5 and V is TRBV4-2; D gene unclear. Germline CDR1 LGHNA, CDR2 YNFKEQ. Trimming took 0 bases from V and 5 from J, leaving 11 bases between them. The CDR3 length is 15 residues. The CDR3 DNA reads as TGTGCCAGCAGCCAAGATGGAGGGAACCATCAGCCCCAGCATTTT. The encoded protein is CASSQDGGNHQPQHF.

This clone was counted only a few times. The CDR3 loop reads CASRTQGARTEAFF. The CDR3 DNA reads as TGTGCCAGCAGAACACAGGGGGCGCGGACTGAAGCTTTCTTT. The V call is TRBV7-9, the J call TRBJ1-1, with 9 bases that match TRBD1. J lost 5 bases, V lost 6 bases, and 7 bases had no gene match. From germline, CDR1 is SEHNR and CDR2 FQNEAQ (reference sequence). The CDR3 has 14 residues.

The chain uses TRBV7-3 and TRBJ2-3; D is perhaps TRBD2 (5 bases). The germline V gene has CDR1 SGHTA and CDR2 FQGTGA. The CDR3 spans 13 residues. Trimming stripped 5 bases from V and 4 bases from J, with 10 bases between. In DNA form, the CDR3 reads TGTGCCAGCAGCGACCTAGCTGCAGATACGCAGTATTTT. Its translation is CASSDLAADTQYF.

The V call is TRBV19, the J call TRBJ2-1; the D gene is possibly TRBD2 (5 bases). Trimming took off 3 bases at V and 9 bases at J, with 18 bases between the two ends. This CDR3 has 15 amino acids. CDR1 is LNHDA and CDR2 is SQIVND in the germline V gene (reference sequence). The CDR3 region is CASSIGELVGGEQFF. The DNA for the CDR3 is TGTGCCAGTAGTATTGGGGAACTAGTAGGAGGTGAGCAGTTCTTC.

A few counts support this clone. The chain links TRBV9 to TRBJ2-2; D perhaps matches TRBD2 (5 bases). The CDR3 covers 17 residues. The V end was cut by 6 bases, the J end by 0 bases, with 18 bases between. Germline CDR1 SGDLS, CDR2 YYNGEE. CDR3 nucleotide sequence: TGTGCCAGCAACCGTGGAGAGGGTTCTGCGAACACCGGGGAGCTGTTTTTT. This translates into CASNRGEGSANTGELFF.